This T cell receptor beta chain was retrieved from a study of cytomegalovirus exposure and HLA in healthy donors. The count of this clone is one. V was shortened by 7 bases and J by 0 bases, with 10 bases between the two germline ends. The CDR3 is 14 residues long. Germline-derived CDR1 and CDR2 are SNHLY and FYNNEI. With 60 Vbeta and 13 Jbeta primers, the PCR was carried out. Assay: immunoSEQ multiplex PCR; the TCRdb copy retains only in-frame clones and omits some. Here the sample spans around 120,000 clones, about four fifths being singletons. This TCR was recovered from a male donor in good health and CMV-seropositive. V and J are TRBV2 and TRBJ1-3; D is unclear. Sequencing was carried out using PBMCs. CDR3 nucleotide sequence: TGTGCCAGCACTCTTGTGGCCTCTGGAAACACCATATATTTT. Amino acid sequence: CASTLVASGNTIYF.